This T cell receptor (beta chain) is from a study of CD8 T cells in ankylosing spondylitis. A word on this clonotype: The antigen remains undetermined.

Each TCR beta library was made by quantitative 5'-RACE that incorporated molecular barcodes. TCRdb passed the 5' RACE reads through MiXCR, listing each CDR3 protein once. Of over 600,000 distinct CDR3 sequences in the sample, roughly 20% were seen once. Study-wide results and limits: Relatively rare in peripheral blood, disease-linked clones were also CD8+. A TCR beta motif made of fewer than ten highly homologous variants seemed typical of ankylosing spondylitis blood. Reports say disease-linked clones showed up significantly more in matched ankylosing spondylitis synovial fluid. Prior literature has documented some motif variants in synovial fluid and blood from reactive arthritis.

The J segment lost 4 bases and the V segment lost 11 bases, leaving 12 bases of the junction unmatched. Germline CDR1 reads ENHRY; CDR2 reads SYGVKD. This CDR3 is built from 14 residues. This chain uses TRBV10-3 with TRBJ2-3; TRBD1 matches at 7 bases. The sample taken for sequencing was blood, either unsorted or a sorted T cell fraction (not recorded which). This clonotype was obtained from a male donor with ankylosing spondylitis. CDR3 in DNA: TGTGCCTCGACAGGGACGGTTGAGTCAGATACGCAGTATTTT. The encoded protein is CASTGTVESDTQYF.